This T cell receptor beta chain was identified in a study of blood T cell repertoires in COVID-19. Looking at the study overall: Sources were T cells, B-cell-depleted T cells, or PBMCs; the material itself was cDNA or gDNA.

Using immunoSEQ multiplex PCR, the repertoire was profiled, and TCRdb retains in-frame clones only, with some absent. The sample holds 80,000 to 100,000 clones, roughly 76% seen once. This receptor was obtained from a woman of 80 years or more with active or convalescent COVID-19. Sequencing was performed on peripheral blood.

The chain's CDR3 is CASSPSDGGFNYGYTF. DNA for the CDR3: TGTGCCAGCAGCCCCTCGGATGGGGGGTTCAACTATGGCTACACCTTC. The genes are TRBV7-2 and TRBJ1-2; the D gene is possibly TRBD1 (5 bases). CDR1 is SGHTA and CDR2 is FQGNSA in the germline V gene. The CDR3 is 16 residues long. The V end lost 5 bases, the J end lost 2 bases, and 18 bases lay between the germline ends. Together with reference TRBV7-2 and TRBJ1-2, the CDR3 gives the full variable domain: GAGVSQSPSNKVTEKGKDVELRCDPISGHTALYWYRQSLGQGLEFLIYFQGNSAPDKSGLPSDRFSAERTGGSVSTLTIQRTQQEDSAVYLCASSPSDGGFNYGYTFGSGTRLTVV.